This T cell receptor (beta chain) came from a study of blood T cells in healthy people across ages. A remark on this clonotype: Antigen: not known.

Broader study findings: When set beside aged donors, long-lived donors presented more naive CD4+ cells and higher diversity. Across samples, TCR beta diversity tracked strongly with naive T cell percentage.

The CDR3 loop spans 15 amino acids. Germline CDR1 is DFQATT and CDR2 is SNEGSKA (reference sequence). V was cut by 0 bases and J by 3 bases, with 15 bases left in between. The second PCR ran roughly 7 to 12 cycles with a sample-barcoded 5' primer and J-beta primers. A template-switch adaptor containing 12 random nucleotides labeled each cDNA molecule. TCRdb analysed the 5' RACE reads with MiXCR anew, one entry per CDR3 protein. Of some 1.7 million distinct CDR3 sequences in the sample, approximately 30% are singletons; the top ten hold roughly 8%. The sample comprised blood. The chain recombines TRBV20-1 with TRBJ2-7, with D uncertain. This TCR was recovered from a woman in her twenties or thirties in good health. CDR3 sequence reads: CSARDGSRESYEQYF. DNA for the CDR3: TGCAGTGCTAGAGATGGAAGTAGGGAAAGCTACGAGCAGTACTTC.